These 30 T cell receptor beta chains were sequenced from one sample in a study of T cell responses to AZD1222 COVID-19 vaccine. Method: immunoSEQ multiplex PCR; TCRdb's copy keeps in-frame clones and lacks some. Of fewer than 150,000 clones in the sample, 85% to 95% were seen once. Here the sequenced sample was peripheral blood, taken 28 days after the second AZD1222 dose. These receptors were collected from an adult who received the AZD1222 COVID-19 vaccine.

The chain is built from TRBV6-6 and TRBJ2-1, with D perhaps TRBD2 (5 bases). The CDR3 loop spans 11 amino acids. The V gene lost 2 bases and the J gene lost 10 bases, with 6 bases spanning the gap. Germline V lookup: CDR1 MNHNY, CDR2 SVGAGI (reference sequence). In DNA form, the CDR3 reads TGTGCCAGCAGTTACGGCGGGGAGCAGTTCTTC. Translation: CASSYGGEQFF.

V and J are TRBV19 and TRBJ2-1; 11 bases fit TRBD2. Unmatched junction bases numbered 10, after V lost 3 bases and J lost 12 bases. This CDR3 contains 15 residues. In germline, CDR1 is LNHDA, CDR2 SQIVND (reference sequence). CDR3 in DNA: TGTGCCAGTAGTATTCTAGCGGGGGGCGGGAGGCGGCAGTTCTTC. It is translated as CASSILAGGGRRQFF.

This rearrangement joins TRBV7-2 to TRBJ1-2; no clear D. The CDR3 runs 13 residues. Trimming pared 1 base from V and 8 bases from J, leaving 11 bases between. CDR1 and CDR2 from the germline V gene are SGHTA and FQGNSA. The CDR3 nucleotides read TGTGCCAGCAGCTTAGACGGGAATTCGGGCTACACCTTC. This codes for CASSLDGNSGYTF.

A single count supports this clone. The J gene is TRBJ2-1, the V gene TRBV19; the D gene is possibly TRBD2 (5 bases). Germline CDR1 and CDR2: LNHDA and SQIVND (reference sequence). V dropped 0 bases and J dropped 0 bases, with 12 bases sitting between them. The CDR3 has 17 amino acids. This CDR3 is CASSIELLVSSYNEQFF. Here the CDR3 DNA reads TGTGCCAGTAGTATAGAATTACTAGTGAGCTCCTACAATGAGCAGTTCTTC.

This clone was detected a few times. The chain employs TRBV19 and TRBJ1-5, with D unresolved. Germline-derived CDR1 and CDR2 are LNHDA and SQIVND (reference sequence). V lost 4 bases, J lost 9 bases, and 13 bases lay in between. There are 13 residues in the CDR3. The CDR3, as DNA: TGTGCCAGTAGTAACGACCTTGAGAGGCCCCAGCATTTT. It codes for CASSNDLERPQHF.

Here the CDR3 reads CASSLRARGSGNNEQFF. CDR3 in DNA: TGTGCCAGCAGCTTACGGGCAAGGGGTTCAGGGAACAATGAGCAGTTCTTC. The chain uses TRBV7-3 and TRBJ2-1; tentatively, D is TRBD1 (5 bases). The germline gives CDR1 SGHTA, CDR2 FQGTGA. CDR3 size: 17 residues. The V end was cut by 2 bases, the J end by 5 bases, with 19 bases between.

In DNA form, the CDR3 reads TGCGCCAGCAGCCAGCGGGTCTGGAATCAGCCCCAGCATTTT. As protein: CASSQRVWNQPQHF. V gene TRBV4-3 combines with J gene TRBJ1-5; D call uncertain. CDR1 and CDR2 from the germline V gene are LGHNA and YSLEER. There are 14 residues in the CDR3. Trimming cost V 3 bases and J 4 bases, with 10 bases left between them.

The V call is TRBV19, the J call TRBJ2-5; no clear D gene. The CDR3 runs to 14 residues. Germline CDR1 LNHDA, CDR2 SQIVND (reference sequence). Between the trimmed V and J ends, which lost 5 bases and 5 bases, there was a span of 15 bases. The CDR3 region has the DNA TGTGCCAGTAGTTATCTGGGGTTCGGGGAGACCCAGTACTTC. It specifies CASSYLGFGETQYF.

The chain joins TRBV10-3 to TRBJ2-7; 8 bases match TRBD1. V was clipped by 7 bases and J by 3 bases; unmatched bases: 11. Per the germline V gene, CDR1 is ENHRY and CDR2 is SYGVKD. This CDR3 comprises 15 residues. The CDR3 DNA reads as TGTGCCATCAATCCTAATCAGGGGGCCAGCTACGAGCAGTACTTC. Amino acid sequence: CAINPNQGASYEQYF.

This clone has a single count. This chain links TRBV5-1 with TRBJ1-2, with D maybe TRBD1 (5 bases). Germline V gene lookup returns CDR1 SGHRS and CDR2 YFSETQ. This CDR3 has 17 residues. V was pared by 0 bases and J by 3 bases, with 18 bases between. The CDR3 region has the DNA TGCGCCAGCAGCTTGGGTAGGGTCAGGGATAGGGACTATGGCTACACCTTC. Encoded protein: CASSLGRVRDRDYGYTF.

V gene TRBV10-1 combines with J gene TRBJ1-1; D remains ambiguous. The germline V gene has CDR1 WNHNN and CDR2 SYGVQD (reference sequence). This CDR3 is 14 amino acids long. The V and J ends lost 3 bases and 1 base respectively, with 9 bases between them. The CDR3 sequence: CASSDRLGNTEAFF. In DNA, the CDR3 is TGCGCCAGCAGTGACAGGTTAGGGAACACTGAAGCTTTCTTT.

CDR3 region: CASSFTTSGKYNEQFF. The DNA of the CDR3 is TGTGCCAGCAGTTTCACGACTAGCGGGAAATACAATGAGCAGTTCTTC. The chain employs TRBV6-5 and TRBJ2-1; 11 bases fit TRBD2. Germline CDR1 is MNHEY and CDR2 is SVGAGI. The CDR3 has 16 residues. The V and J ends lost 4 bases and 4 bases, in that order; junction bases with no gene match: 6.

The chain is built from TRBV12-3 or TRBV12-4 and TRBJ2-3; D possibly corresponds to TRBD2 (7 bases). Between the trimmed V and J ends, which lost 6 bases and 14 bases, there was a span of 18 bases. The CDR3 length is 12 residues. The CDR3 coding sequence is TGTGCCAGCAGCGCTGGCGGGGGCCTTACGTATTTT. It codes for CASSAGGGLTYF.

The chain links TRBV29-1 to TRBJ2-1, with D perhaps given as TRBD1 or TRBD2 (5 bases each). Trimming removed 0 bases from V and 4 bases from J, with 16 bases in between. Germline V gene data show CDR1 as SQVTM and CDR2 as ANQGSEA. The CDR3 has 16 residues. The CDR3 coding sequence is TGCAGCGTTGAAGATCAGTGGGACGGGATATACAATGAGCAGTTCTTC. Its protein product is CSVEDQWDGIYNEQFF.

The gene calls are TRBV7-9 and TRBJ1-1; D possibly corresponds to TRBD1 (6 bases). There are 17 residues in the CDR3. The V end lost 1 base, the J end lost 4 bases, and 19 bases lay between the germline ends. The germline V gene encodes CDR1 SEHNR and CDR2 FQNEAQ (reference sequence). The CDR3, as DNA: TGTGCCAGCAGCTTAGGTCCCAACCAGGGGCTGGCCACTGAAGCTTTCTTT. It translates to CASSLGPNQGLATEAFF. Using reference TRBV7-9 and TRBJ1-1 for the parts outside the CDR3, the full variable domain is DTGVSQNPRHKITKRGQNVTFRCDPISEHNRLYWYRQTLGQGPEFLTYFQNEAQLEKSRLLSDRFSAERPKGSFSTLEIQRTEQGDSAMYLCASSLGPNQGLATEAFFGQGTRLTVV.

This chain uses TRBV5-1 with TRBJ1-2; no firm D call. CDR1 SGHRS and CDR2 YFSETQ come from the germline V gene. Trimming took off 4 bases at V and 3 bases at J, with 7 bases between the two ends. CDR3 length equals 12 residues. The CDR3 reads CASSPGDYGYTF. The CDR3 DNA reads as TGCGCCAGCAGCCCGGGCGACTATGGCTACACCTTC.

This chain uses TRBV20-1 with TRBJ2-1; 9 bases match TRBD2. Germline V gene lookup returns CDR1 DFQATT and CDR2 SNEGSKA (reference sequence). CDR3 length: 15 amino acids. With 6 bases clipped from V and 1 base from J, the junction kept 7 bases outside the gene matches. CDR3 DNA: TGCAGTGCGAGTACTAGCGGGCTTTCCTACAATGAGCAGTTCTTC. This encodes CSASTSGLSYNEQFF.

The gene calls are TRBV19 and TRBJ1-1; TRBD1 aligns across 7 bases. Germline values: CDR1 LNHDA, CDR2 SQIVND (reference sequence). After removal of 5 bases from V and 1 base from J, the junction contained 16 bases not matched to a gene. This CDR3 comprises 18 residues. The CDR3 is CASSLPGQVGSTNTEAFF. The CDR3 DNA sequence: TGTGCCAGTAGTCTACCCGGACAGGTTGGAAGTACGAACACTGAAGCTTTCTTT.

As DNA, the CDR3 is TGTGCCAGCAGCCAGGAAGGACCAGAGACCGCCTACGAGCAGTACTTC. This encodes CASSQEGPETAYEQYF. The chain links TRBV3-1 (or the pseudogene TRBV3-2) to TRBJ2-7, with D unclear. Germline CDR1 LGHDT, CDR2 YNNKEL (reference sequence). Trimming left V 3 bases short and J 2 bases short, with 17 bases between. The CDR3 totals 16 residues.

The V gene is TRBV29-1, the J gene TRBJ2-3, with D unresolved. From germline, CDR1 is SQVTM and CDR2 ANQGSEA. V gave up 4 bases and J gave up 2 bases, with 16 bases separating them. CDR3 size: 15 residues. CDR3 protein: CSVVFGLSYTDTQYF. For the CDR3, the DNA is TGCAGCGTTGTTTTCGGGCTTTCCTACACAGATACGCAGTATTTT.

CDR3 coding DNA: TGTGCCAGTAGTATAGACCCAGGCAGGGGTTATGGCTACACCTTC. It yields the protein CASSIDPGRGYGYTF. The V gene is TRBV19, the J gene TRBJ1-2, with a weak D call TRBD1 (6 bases). The CDR3 length is 15 residues. Germline lookup yields CDR1 LNHDA and CDR2 SQIVND (reference sequence). The V and J ends lost 0 bases and 5 bases respectively, with 13 bases between them.

This clone was detected a few times. The chain couples TRBV4-1 to TRBJ1-3; a possible D gene is TRBD1 (6 bases). This CDR3 comprises 15 residues. CDR1 MGHRA and CDR2 YSYEKL come from the germline V gene. Trimming removed 0 bases from V and 6 bases from J, with 12 bases in between. The CDR3 DNA is TGCGCCAGCAGCCAAGAAGGAGTGGGGGCAAACACCATATATTTT. Translated: CASSQEGVGANTIYF.

This chain connects TRBV6-4 to TRBJ1-2; D is undetermined. With 3 bases removed from V and 5 bases from J, the gap between germline ends came to 16 bases. The CDR3 covers 15 residues. The germline gives CDR1 MRHNA, CDR2 SNTAGT. DNA for the CDR3: TGTGCCAGCAGTGATGGCCACAGTCCTTCTTATGGCTACACCTTC. Protein: CASSDGHSPSYGYTF.

The chain carries TRBV18 and TRBJ1-2; possibly TRBD1 for D (5 bases). The germline V gene has CDR1 KGHSH and CDR2 LQKENI. Trimming stripped 2 bases from V and 6 bases from J, with 13 bases between. The CDR3 totals 14 residues. The CDR3 nucleotides read TGTGCCAGCTCACCAGGGCAGGGCTCGGATGGCTACACCTTC. This codes for CASSPGQGSDGYTF.

The V and J genes are TRBV29-1 and TRBJ2-1; 8 bases fit TRBD2. This CDR3 region has 14 residues. Germline-derived CDR1 and CDR2 are SQVTM and ANQGSEA. V lost 6 bases to trimming and J lost 0 bases; unmatched junction nucleotides: 4. CDR3 loop: CSVPGTSSYNEQFF. CDR3 DNA sequence: TGCAGCGTCCCCGGGACTAGCTCCTACAATGAGCAGTTCTTC.

This chain joins TRBV7-2 and TRBJ1-1, with 8 nucleotides matching TRBD1. Germline loops: CDR1 SGHTA, CDR2 FQGNSA. The CDR3 covers 15 residues. Trimming removed 3 bases from V and 1 base from J; junction bases left unmatched: 4. The CDR3 DNA is TGTGCCAGCAGCTTTGGGGACAGGAGGAACACTGAAGCTTTCTTT. This encodes CASSFGDRRNTEAFF. The variable domain in full, with the rest retrieved from reference TRBV7-2 and TRBJ1-1, is GAGVSQSPSNKVTEKGKDVELRCDPISGHTALYWYRQSLGQGLEFLIYFQGNSAPDKSGLPSDRFSAERTGGSVSTLTIQRTQQEDSAVYLCASSFGDRRNTEAFFGQGTRLTVV.

The chain combines TRBV3-1 (or the pseudogene TRBV3-2) with TRBJ1-3; TRBD1 agrees at 9 bases. The V and J ends lost 6 bases and 4 bases, in that order; junction bases with no gene match: 4. Germline CDR1 is LGHDT and CDR2 is YNNKEL (reference sequence). The CDR3 contains 14 residues. The CDR3 coding sequence is TGTGCCAGCAGTCTAGGGACAGGGGGAAACACCATATATTTT. Translated, it gives CASSLGTGGNTIYF.

In this sample, this clone turned up once. The chain joins TRBV11-2 to TRBJ2-7; tentatively, D is TRBD2 (6 bases). Germline V CDR1 and CDR2: SGHAT, FQNNGV. This CDR3 spans 15 amino acids. V shed 5 bases and J shed 3 bases, with 17 bases lying between them. CDR3: CASSLLEGRNYEQYF. CDR3 DNA: TGTGCCAGCAGCCTACTGGAGGGGCGCAACTACGAGCAGTACTTC.

The chain couples TRBV18 to TRBJ2-3, with 9 positions matching TRBD1. CDR3 length equals 14 residues. The V gene's germline CDR1 is KGHSH and CDR2 LQKENI. J gave up 1 base and V 4 bases, and 0 bases lay outside the gene matches. The CDR3 is CASSRDRGTDTQYF. Written as DNA, the CDR3 is TGTGCCAGCTCACGGGACAGGGGCACAGATACGCAGTATTTT.

V is TRBV2 and J is TRBJ1-2, with D possibly TRBD1 on 5 matching bases. CDR1 and CDR2 (germline): SNHLY, FYNNEI. V was cut by 7 bases and J by 4 bases, with 10 bases left in between. The CDR3 sequence is 12 residues long. CDR3 sequence reads: CASTGPLYGYTF. DNA of the CDR3: TGTGCCAGCACGGGACCTCTCTATGGCTACACCTTC.